This T cell receptor (beta chain) was profiled in a study of OX40 agonist ivuxolimab in advanced cancers. Study context: Ivuxolimab, an agonistic anti-OX40 (CD134) antibody, was given to patients.

Here immunoSEQ multiplex PCR was the method, and the copy in TCRdb shows in-frame clones only, minus some. The data show some 97,000 clones, 91% seen once. The sequences come from CD4+ or CD8+ T cells sorted from blood, collected in a trial of the OX40 agonist ivuxolimab. This receptor was taken from an adult with an advanced solid tumor such as melanoma, head and neck, liver or kidney cancer.

In DNA form, the CDR3 reads TGTGCCATCAGTGATTCCAGCGGGAGGAACTACGAGCAGTACTTC. It translates to CAISDSSGRNYEQYF. V usage is TRBV10-3 and J usage is TRBJ2-7, with 9 bases fitting TRBD2. The CDR3 sequence is 15 residues long. Germline V gene sequence: CDR1 ENHRY, CDR2 SYGVKD. Trimming at V came to 3 bases and at J to 3 bases, leaving 6 bases not matched to a gene.